This TCR beta chain stems from a study of shared clonotypes between healthy human individuals. The wider study: Donors consisted of a couple of women and three men between 18 and 49.

Genomic DNA belonging to each subset was distributed in equal measure over several immunoSEQ plates. Repertoires were generated with immunoSEQ multiplex PCR, while TCRdb's copy carries only in-frame clones and drops some. The sample lists over 2 million clones; 90% to 95% were seen once. The length of the CDR3 is 12 residues. Between the trimmed V and J ends, which lost 2 bases and 4 bases, there was a span of 8 bases. CDR1 and CDR2 (germline): SQVTM, ANQGSEA. Findings and caveats of the study: Few donors restricted represented genetic and exposure-history diversity. What naive subsets generally showed was a larger estimated richness than memory subsets showed.

This clone came up a few times. Its target is unknown. The sequencing sample was made of naive CD4+ T cells sorted from blood. The subset here: CD45RA+ positively selected. The sequence was obtained from a man aged 18 to 29 in good health. The chain uses TRBV29-1 and TRBJ2-5; D is possibly TRBD1 or TRBD2 (5 bases each). In DNA, the CDR3 is TGCAGCGTTGAATTTGGGGGAGAGACCCAGTACTTC. It translates to CSVEFGGETQYF.